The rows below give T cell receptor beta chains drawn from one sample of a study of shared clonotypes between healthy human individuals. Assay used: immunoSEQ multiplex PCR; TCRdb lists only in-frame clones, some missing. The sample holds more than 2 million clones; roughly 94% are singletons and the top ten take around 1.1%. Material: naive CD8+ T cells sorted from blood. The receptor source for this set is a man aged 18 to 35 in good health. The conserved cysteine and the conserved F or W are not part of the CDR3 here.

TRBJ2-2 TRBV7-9 ASSPWSNTGELF
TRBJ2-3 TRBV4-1 ASSQGTVSTDTQY
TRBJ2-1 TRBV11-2 ASSLTWNEQF
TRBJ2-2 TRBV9 ASSTTGELF
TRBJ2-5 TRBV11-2 ASSSTRDRDPWAQY
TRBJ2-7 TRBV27 ASSLGSTDYEQY
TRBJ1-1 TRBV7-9 ASSPGQGMNTEAF
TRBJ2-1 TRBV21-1 ASSKPMGLCYNEQF
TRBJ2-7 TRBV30 AWSPGGFGEYEQY
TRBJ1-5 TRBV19 ASSLGAYSNQPQH
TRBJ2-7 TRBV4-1 ASSQVSEFRYEQY
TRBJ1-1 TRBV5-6 ASSLGVEKRGTEAF